The next 19 T cell receptor beta chains were all read from a single sample in a study of CD8 T cells in Susac syndrome. Random hexamers primed reverse transcription of about 0.5 to 1 ug RNA. TCRdb independently ran MiXCR on the immunoSEQ multiplex PCR reads; one entry per CDR3 protein. Of about 240,000 distinct CDR3 sequences in the sample, 90% to 97% were seen once. Sequenced material: CD4+ T cells from PBMCs. These receptors originate from a human donor with Susac syndrome.

This clonotype came up once. The genes are TRBV5-1 and TRBJ1-2; D remains ambiguous. Germline CDR1 reads SGHRS; CDR2 reads YFSETQ. This CDR3 contains 14 residues. V gave up 3 bases and J gave up 0 bases, with 9 bases separating them. CDR3 residues: CASSSLQTNYGYTF. For the CDR3, the DNA is TGCGCCAGCAGCTCGCTACAGACTAACTATGGCTACACCTTC.

The rearrangement joins TRBV30 to TRBJ2-1; D remains unclear. The germline V gene has CDR1 GTSNPN and CDR2 SVGIG (reference sequence). The CDR3 sequence is 13 residues long. V was shortened by 1 base and J by 6 bases, with 10 bases between the two germline ends. The CDR3 DNA reads TGTGCCTGGAGTGGGGGTGGGGTCAATGAGCAGTTCTTC. Translated, it gives CAWSGGGVNEQFF.

The chain has TRBV7-2 and TRBJ2-7, with a tentative D call TRBD2 (6 bases). This CDR3 has 15 residues. Germline V CDR1 and CDR2: SGHTA, FQGNSA. V dropped 2 bases and J dropped 5 bases, with 16 bases sitting between them. CDR3 protein: CASSLWRGLADEQYF. CDR3 coding DNA: TGTGCCAGCAGCTTATGGAGGGGATTGGCCGACGAGCAGTACTTC. Drawing the rest from reference TRBV7-2 and TRBJ2-7, the complete variable domain is GAGVSQSPSNKVTEKGKDVELRCDPISGHTALYWYRQSLGQGLEFLIYFQGNSAPDKSGLPSDRFSAERTGGSVSTLTIQRTQQEDSAVYLCASSLWRGLADEQYFGPGTRLTVT.

The chain carries TRBV4-1 and TRBJ2-3, with 11 bases aligning to TRBD2. The germline V gene encodes CDR1 MGHRA and CDR2 YSYEKL. V was clipped by 1 base and J by 4 bases; unmatched bases: 10. This CDR3 comprises 18 residues. The chain's CDR3 is CASSQVLAGGRVSDTQYF. Here the CDR3 DNA reads TGCGCCAGCAGCCAAGTTCTAGCGGGAGGTCGGGTGTCAGATACGCAGTATTTT.

The chain couples TRBV5-6 to TRBJ2-5, with D perhaps matching TRBD1 (5 bases). CDR3 length: 14 residues. Germline V CDR1 and CDR2: SGHDT, YYEEEE. V was shortened by 4 bases and J by 2 bases, with 12 bases between the two germline ends. Written as DNA, the CDR3 is TGTGCCAGCAGCCAGACAGATTGGCAAGAGACCCAGTACTTC. This translates into CASSQTDWQETQYF.

The V call is TRBV25-1, the J call TRBJ1-2, with D tentatively TRBD1 (6 bases). Trimming left V 0 bases short and J 2 bases short, with 7 bases between. The CDR3 extends over 14 amino acids. Germline loops: CDR1 MGHDK, CDR2 SYGVNS. The CDR3 reads CASSEYQGNYGYTF. The CDR3 DNA reads TGTGCCAGCAGTGAATATCAGGGGAACTATGGCTACACCTTC.

The chain employs TRBV24-1 and TRBJ1-1, with a possible D match to TRBD1 (5 bases). The CDR3 spans 12 residues. Between the trimmed V and J ends, which lost 9 bases and 3 bases, there was a span of 10 bases. Germline CDR1 reads KGHDR; CDR2 reads SFDVKD. For the CDR3, the DNA is TGTGCCACCCAGAGCAGGGACACTGAAGCTTTCTTT. It yields the protein CATQSRDTEAFF.

The rearrangement uses TRBV29-1 and TRBJ1-1; a weak D match, TRBD1 (6 bases). Germline CDR1 SQVTM, CDR2 ANQGSEA. The CDR3 covers 12 residues. With 5 bases removed from V and 11 bases from J, the gap between germline ends came to 18 bases. DNA of the CDR3: TGCAGCGTTCCCCGGACAGACCAGAGGGCTTTCTTT. This sequence encodes CSVPRTDQRAFF.

The chain has TRBV30 and TRBJ1-1; D is possibly TRBD1 (5 bases). Germline V gene lookup returns CDR1 GTSNPN and CDR2 SVGIG (reference sequence). V was trimmed by 3 bases and J by 1 base, leaving 15 bases between them. This CDR3 spans 15 amino acids. The CDR3 bases are TGTGCCTGGAGCTCCGGCGGGACGTGGAACACTGAAGCTTTCTTT. This encodes CAWSSGGTWNTEAFF.

This chain joins TRBV12-3 or TRBV12-4 and TRBJ1-2; D is ambiguous. V lost 8 bases and J lost 4, with 11 bases in between. The CDR3 loop spans 12 amino acids. The CDR3 spells CASELGPYGYTF. CDR3 DNA: TGTGCCAGCGAGTTGGGTCCCTATGGCTACACCTTC.

The chain uses TRBV25-1 and TRBJ1-4; the match to TRBD1 covers 8 bases. The CDR3 has 14 residues. The germline V gene encodes CDR1 MGHDK and CDR2 SYGVNS. Trimming at V came to 3 bases and at J to 7 bases, leaving 4 bases not matched to a gene. In nucleotides, the CDR3 is TGTGCCAGCAGTGACAGGGGGCGCGGTGAAAAACTGTTTTTT. The encoded protein is CASSDRGRGEKLFF.

This chain connects TRBV20-1 to TRBJ2-1; 16 positions agree with TRBD2. Germline loops: CDR1 DFQATT, CDR2 SNEGSKA (reference sequence). Trimming removed 5 bases from V and 4 bases from J; junction bases left unmatched: 11. The CDR3 spans 18 residues. CDR3 protein: CSASSGTSGRAPYNEQFF. CDR3 nucleotides: TGCAGTGCTTCTTCAGGGACTAGCGGGAGGGCACCGTACAATGAGCAGTTCTTC.

The chain couples TRBV5-1 to TRBJ2-1; no definite D call. V lost 4 bases to trimming and J lost 2 bases, with 22 bases between them. The CDR3 runs to 18 residues. Germline V gene sequence: CDR1 SGHRS, CDR2 YFSETQ. The CDR3 DNA reads as TGCGCCAGCAGCCATAACAACCCCTCGCCAGGACCCTACAATGAGCAGTTCTTC. This gives the protein CASSHNNPSPGPYNEQFF.

The chain couples TRBV29-1 to TRBJ2-7; D perhaps matches TRBD2 (6 bases). CDR1 and CDR2 (germline): SQVTM, ANQGSEA. V was clipped by 0 bases and J by 7 bases, with 16 bases between them. The CDR3 is made up of 14 amino acids. The chain's CDR3 is CSVEDGRLVGEQYF. CDR3 coding DNA: TGCAGCGTTGAAGATGGGAGGCTGGTCGGTGAGCAGTACTTC.

This chain uses TRBV4-1 with TRBJ2-7; 11 bases are shared with TRBD2. In germline, CDR1 is MGHRA, CDR2 YSYEKL. The J segment lost 0 bases and the V segment lost 5 bases, leaving 12 bases of the junction unmatched. The CDR3 consists of 18 residues. CDR3 region: CASSSRLAGLSSSYEQYF. In nucleotides, the CDR3 is TGCGCCAGCAGCTCGAGACTAGCGGGGCTATCTTCCTCCTACGAGCAGTACTTC.

The chain couples TRBV30 to TRBJ1-6; D possibly corresponds to TRBD1 (5 bases). Trimming left V 3 bases short and J 7 bases short, with 10 bases between. There are 13 residues in the CDR3. CDR1 and CDR2 from the germline V gene are GTSNPN and SVGIG (reference sequence). The CDR3 coding sequence is TGTGCCTGGAGGGGGACTTCGAATTCACCCCTCCACTTT. It is translated as CAWRGTSNSPLHF. Filled out from reference TRBV30 and TRBJ1-6, the complete variable domain reads SQTIHQWPATLVQPVGSPLSLECTVEGTSNPNLYWYRQAAGRGLQLLFYSVGIGQISSEVPQNLSASRPQDRQFILSSKKLLLSDSGFYLCAWRGTSNSPLHFGNGTRLTVT.

This clonotype has a single count. This sequence joins TRBV7-2 and TRBJ2-7; D gene unclear. CDR3 size: 15 residues. Trimming removed 0 bases at V and 7 bases at J, with 16 bases between. Germline CDR1 reads SGHTA; CDR2 reads FQGNSA. The CDR3 is CASSLAFGRLIEQYF. The CDR3 DNA is TGTGCCAGCAGCTTAGCCTTTGGTCGTTTGATAGAGCAGTACTTC.

V usage is TRBV15 and J usage is TRBJ1-2; TRBD1 agrees at 7 bases. V lost 4 bases to trimming and J lost 8 bases; unmatched junction nucleotides: 10. CDR1 and CDR2 (germline): LNHNV, YYDKDF (reference sequence). CDR3 size: 14 residues. CDR3 in DNA: TGTGCCACCAGCACCTACGCAGGGGGATTGGGCTACACCTTC. Its protein product is CATSTYAGGLGYTF.

The chain links TRBV12-5 to TRBJ2-3; D unclear. Germline values: CDR1 LGHNT, CDR2 FRNRAP. The CDR3 extends over 13 amino acids. The V end was cut by 5 bases, the J end by 0 bases, with 6 bases between. CDR3 coding DNA: TGTGCTAGTGGTACAACTAGCACAGATACGCAGTATTTT. This sequence encodes CASGTTSTDTQYF.